This TCR beta chain was recorded in a study of T cell repertoires in cytomegalovirus infection. Trimming left V 4 bases short and J 1 base short, with 13 bases between. The CDR3 is made up of 16 amino acids. Germline V lookup: CDR1 SGHTA, CDR2 FQGNSA. TCRdb passed the reads through MiXCR, listing each CDR3 protein once. The sample shows tens of thousands of distinct CDR3 sequences, 20% to 25% of them seen only once. Of note for this clonotype: Antigen specificity is unknown.

Sequences were derived from CD8+ T cells from cultured PBMCs, sampled from culture after CMV antigen stimulation. The sequence was collected from a human donor in good health (CMV status not recorded). Some clones in this sample may be carry-over from other donors' samples. The chain carries TRBV7-2 and TRBJ2-2; tentative D call: TRBD1 (5 bases). In DNA, the CDR3 is TGTGCCAGCAGCTCCTTGACAGAAAAGAACACCGGGGAGCTGTTTTTT. Encoded protein: CASSSLTEKNTGELFF.